This T cell receptor (beta chain) was captured by sequencing in a study of Ad26.COV2.S vaccination and SARS-CoV-2 variants (dated by TCRdb to about 2021). Concerning the study at large: TCRbeta repertoire sequencing served as the tool for gauging how specific and how broad the SARS-CoV-2-reactive T cell receptors were following Ad26.COV2.S vaccination. A total of about 30 samples were included in the TCR-sequenced set, comprising around 19 Ad26.COV2.S vaccine recipients, 5 placebo recipients and 8 SARS-CoV-2 convalescent individuals.

The time point label here, explained by the study, means: individuals recovered from natural SARS-CoV-2 infection. The immunoSEQ Assay was the method used to sequence TCRbeta CDR3 regions. After extraction, genomic DNA underwent amplification by bias-controlled multiplex PCR, followed by high-throughput sequencing. The study's own analysis went as follows. Collapsing and filtering of sequences were performed to quantify the absolute abundance of each unique TCRbeta CDR3 region. Usable DNA was measured by amplifying reference genes present in all nucleated cells, and TCRbeta template counts were normalized to that usable DNA to estimate T cell fraction. Repertoire TCRs were annotated as SARS-CoV-2-specific by exact matching of V gene, CDR3 amino acid sequence and J gene to a known reactive TCR set. The reference SARS-CoV-2 TCR set was derived from MIRA and filtered for enrichment in COVID-19-positive ImmuneCODE repertoires, a step that removed public or cross-reactive TCRs. Based on the MIRA antigens, annotated TCRs were further analysed at the level of specific ORF or position within ORF. Breadth was defined as annotated unique rearrangements over total unique productive rearrangements; depth was the summed frequency of those rearrangements. Two-sided Wilcoxon rank-sum tests were applied when comparing TCR breadth between groups. TCRdb holds this immuneACCESS table with in-frame rearrangements only. Some clones are missing; in checked studies, unresolved V genes explain under half, and the rest has no known cause. The D gene and trimming were derived from the DNA, and the V and J assignments and clone size from that table. The sample table lists some 190,000 clones, around nine tenths of them with a count of one. The ten biggest clones cover about 5.5% of the sample.

From the cysteine up to the phenylalanine, the CDR3 has a length of 16 residues. The entry retains the CDR3 DNA only, 48 bases that are in frame from base 1. Via the germline V gene, CDR1 is MGHRA and CDR2 YSYEKL. The germline ends are 12 bases apart after V is trimmed by 0 bases and J by 3 bases. The paper as a whole reports these results and caveats: Ad26.COV2.S recipients had higher spike-specific TCR breadth than placebo recipients (P = 0.0014). After vaccination, substantial breadth of spike-specific CD8+ and CD4+ T cell responses was reported. The authors noted that total T cell responses may have been underestimated by the TCR breadth and depth analyses. Non-spike TCR breadth was comparable between vaccine and placebo recipients, consistent with the vaccine containing only spike.

As to this clone: This receptor's antigen is unknown. No base quality information exists; no much larger clone differs at one position.

The receptor was isolated from a human donor who had recovered from COVID-19. The chain is assembled from TRBV4-1 and TRBJ2-1; 6 matching bases give a weak D call of TRBD2. The sample consisted of peripheral blood, taken after recovery from COVID-19. The DNA reads TGCGCCAGCAGCCAAGAACCACTAGCAGGCTACAATGAGCAGTTCTTC. The encoded protein is CASSQEPLAGYNEQFF.